This entry features one T cell receptor beta chain sequence. Its target is unknown. The sample contains more than one DNA sequence encoding this CDR3. Germline V gives CDR1 SGHDT, CDR2 YYEEEE. The length of the CDR3 is 14 residues. V shed 4 bases and J 4 bases; nucleotides not matched to a gene: 4. This entry comes from a study of cytomegalovirus exposure and HLA in healthy donors. Overall study: Among fewer than 500 genotyped donors, about 80% fell in the Caucasian-associated ancestry cluster. General study findings and limits: Investigators reported 150 to 200 TCR beta chains as tied to cytomegalovirus. Among immune exposure information, only CMV serostatus was available. Most likely, a cluster of highly shared sequence variants arose as a sequencing artifact.

The PCR was carried out with 60 Vbeta primers and 13 Jbeta primers. TCRdb's table, derived via immunoSEQ multiplex PCR, lists solely in-frame clones and lacks some. The data contain 150,000 to 200,000 clones, roughly 80% of them seen just once; the ten biggest clones take up 3.1%. The TCR sequence derives from a male donor in good health and CMV-seronegative. The sample consisted of PBMCs. The gene calls are TRBV5-6 and TRBJ1-2, with 10 bases fitting TRBD1. For the CDR3, the DNA is TGTGCCAGCAGCCTAGGGACAGGGGCCTATGGCTACACCTTC. Translating it yields CASSLGTGAYGYTF.